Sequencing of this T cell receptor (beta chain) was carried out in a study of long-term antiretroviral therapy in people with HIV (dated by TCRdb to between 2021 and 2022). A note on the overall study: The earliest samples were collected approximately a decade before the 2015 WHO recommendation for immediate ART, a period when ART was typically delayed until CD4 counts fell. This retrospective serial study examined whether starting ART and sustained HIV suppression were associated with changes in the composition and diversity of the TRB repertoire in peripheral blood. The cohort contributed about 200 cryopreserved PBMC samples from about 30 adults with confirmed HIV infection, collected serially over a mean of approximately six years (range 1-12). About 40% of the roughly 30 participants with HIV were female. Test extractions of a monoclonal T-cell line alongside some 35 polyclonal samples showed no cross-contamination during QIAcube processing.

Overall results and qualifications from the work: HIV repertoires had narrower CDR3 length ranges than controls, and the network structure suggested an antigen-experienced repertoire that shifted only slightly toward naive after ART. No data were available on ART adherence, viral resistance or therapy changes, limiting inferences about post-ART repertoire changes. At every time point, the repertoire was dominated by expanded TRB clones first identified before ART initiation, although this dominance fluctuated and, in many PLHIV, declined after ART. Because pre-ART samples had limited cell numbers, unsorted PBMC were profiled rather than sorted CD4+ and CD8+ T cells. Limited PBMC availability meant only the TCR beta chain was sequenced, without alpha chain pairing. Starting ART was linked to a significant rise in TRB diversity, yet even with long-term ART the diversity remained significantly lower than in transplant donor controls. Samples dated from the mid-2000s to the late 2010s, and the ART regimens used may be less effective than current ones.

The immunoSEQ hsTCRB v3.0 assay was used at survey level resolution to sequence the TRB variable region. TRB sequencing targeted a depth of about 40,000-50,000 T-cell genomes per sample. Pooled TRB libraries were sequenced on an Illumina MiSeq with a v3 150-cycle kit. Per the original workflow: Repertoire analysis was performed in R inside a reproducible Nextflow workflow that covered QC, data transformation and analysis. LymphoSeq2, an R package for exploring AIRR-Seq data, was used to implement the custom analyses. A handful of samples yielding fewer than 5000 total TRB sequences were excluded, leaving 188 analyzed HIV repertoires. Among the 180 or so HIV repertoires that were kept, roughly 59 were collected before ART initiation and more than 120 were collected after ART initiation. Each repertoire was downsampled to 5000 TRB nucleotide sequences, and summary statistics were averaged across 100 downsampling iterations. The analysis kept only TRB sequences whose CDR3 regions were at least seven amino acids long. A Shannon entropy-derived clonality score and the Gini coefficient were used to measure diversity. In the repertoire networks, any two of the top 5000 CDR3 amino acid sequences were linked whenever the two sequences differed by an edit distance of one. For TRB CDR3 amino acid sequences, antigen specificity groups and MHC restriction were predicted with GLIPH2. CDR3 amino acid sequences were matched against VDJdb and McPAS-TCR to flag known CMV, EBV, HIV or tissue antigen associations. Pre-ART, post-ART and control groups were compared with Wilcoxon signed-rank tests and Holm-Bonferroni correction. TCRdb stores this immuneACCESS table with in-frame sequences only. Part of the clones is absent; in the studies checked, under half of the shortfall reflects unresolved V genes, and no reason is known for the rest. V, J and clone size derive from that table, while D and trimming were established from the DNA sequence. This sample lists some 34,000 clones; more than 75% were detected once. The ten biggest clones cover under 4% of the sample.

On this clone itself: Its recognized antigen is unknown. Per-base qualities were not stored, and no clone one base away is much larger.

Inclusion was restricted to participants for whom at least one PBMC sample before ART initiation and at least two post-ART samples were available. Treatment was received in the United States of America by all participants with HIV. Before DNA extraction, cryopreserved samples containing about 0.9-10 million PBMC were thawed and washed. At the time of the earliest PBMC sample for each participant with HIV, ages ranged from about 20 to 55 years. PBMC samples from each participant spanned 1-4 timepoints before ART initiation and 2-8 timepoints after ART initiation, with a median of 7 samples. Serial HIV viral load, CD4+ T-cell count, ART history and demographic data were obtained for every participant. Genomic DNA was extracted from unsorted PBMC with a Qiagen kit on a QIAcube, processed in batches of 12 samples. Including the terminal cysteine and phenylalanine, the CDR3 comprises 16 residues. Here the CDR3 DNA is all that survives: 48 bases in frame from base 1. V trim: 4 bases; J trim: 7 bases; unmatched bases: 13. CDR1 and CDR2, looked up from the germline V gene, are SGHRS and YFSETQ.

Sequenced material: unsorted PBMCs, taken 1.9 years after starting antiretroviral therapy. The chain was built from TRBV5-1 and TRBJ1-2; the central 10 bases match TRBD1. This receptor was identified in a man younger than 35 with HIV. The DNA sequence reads TGCGCCAGCAGCCCAAATCCGGGACAGGGGACGAGTGGCTACACCTTC. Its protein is CASSPNPGQGTSGYTF.